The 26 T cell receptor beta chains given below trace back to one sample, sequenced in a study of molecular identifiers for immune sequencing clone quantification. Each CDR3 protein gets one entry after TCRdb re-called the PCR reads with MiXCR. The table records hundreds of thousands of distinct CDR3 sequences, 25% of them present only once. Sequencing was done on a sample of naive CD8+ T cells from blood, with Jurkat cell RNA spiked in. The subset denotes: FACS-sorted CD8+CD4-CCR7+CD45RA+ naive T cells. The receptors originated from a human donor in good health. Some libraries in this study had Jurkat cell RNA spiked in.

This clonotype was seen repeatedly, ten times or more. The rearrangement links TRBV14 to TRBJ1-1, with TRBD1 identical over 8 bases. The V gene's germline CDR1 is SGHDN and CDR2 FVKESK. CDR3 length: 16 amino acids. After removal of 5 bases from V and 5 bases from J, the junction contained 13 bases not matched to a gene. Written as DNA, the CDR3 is TGTGCCAGCAGCTCCCGGGACAGGCTCCCGGGAACTGAAGCTTTCTTT. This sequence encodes CASSSRDRLPGTEAFF.

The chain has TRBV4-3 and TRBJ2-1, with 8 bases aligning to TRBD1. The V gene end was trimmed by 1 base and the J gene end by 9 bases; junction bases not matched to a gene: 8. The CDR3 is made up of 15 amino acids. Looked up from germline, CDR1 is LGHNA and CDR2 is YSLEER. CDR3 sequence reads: CASSQGTGWNSEQFF. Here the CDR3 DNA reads TGCGCCAGCAGCCAAGGGACAGGGTGGAATTCTGAGCAGTTCTTC.

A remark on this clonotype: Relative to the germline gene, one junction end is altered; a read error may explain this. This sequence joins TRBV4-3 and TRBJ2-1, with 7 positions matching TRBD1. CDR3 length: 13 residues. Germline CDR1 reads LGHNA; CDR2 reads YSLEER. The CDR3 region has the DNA TGCGCCAGCAGCCAAAACAGGGGCTATGAGCAGATCTTC. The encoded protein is CASSQNRGYEQIF.

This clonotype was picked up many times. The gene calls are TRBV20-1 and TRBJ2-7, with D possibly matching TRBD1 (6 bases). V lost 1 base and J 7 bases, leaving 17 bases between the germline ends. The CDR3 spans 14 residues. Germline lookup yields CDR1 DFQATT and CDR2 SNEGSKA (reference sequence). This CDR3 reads CSARVTGSGGEQYF. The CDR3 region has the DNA TGCAGTGCTAGAGTCACAGGGAGTGGAGGAGAGCAGTACTTC.

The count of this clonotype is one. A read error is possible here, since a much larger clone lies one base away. This chain's CDR3 is CASSWGPGRDTEAFF. In nucleotides, the CDR3 is TGTGCCAGCAGTTGGGGGCCGGGAAGGGACACTGAAGCTTTCTTT. The chain links TRBV6-2 or TRBV6-3 to TRBJ1-1, with a tentative D call TRBD1 (6 bases). The CDR3 length is 15 residues. V lost 4 bases, J lost 3 bases, and 15 bases lay in between. The V gene's germline CDR1 is MNHEY and CDR2 SVGEGT.

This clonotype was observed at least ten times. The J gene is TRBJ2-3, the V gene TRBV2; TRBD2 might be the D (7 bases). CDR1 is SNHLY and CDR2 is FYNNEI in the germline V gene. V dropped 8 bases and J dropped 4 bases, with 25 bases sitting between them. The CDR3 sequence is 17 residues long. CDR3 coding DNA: TGTGCCAGCCCTCACCCGGGGGGCGGGAGTCACGCAGATACGCAGTATTTT. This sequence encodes CASPHPGGGSHADTQYF.

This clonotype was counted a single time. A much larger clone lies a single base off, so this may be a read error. CDR3 region: CASGLRGTSQETQYF. Written as DNA, the CDR3 is TGTGCCAGCGGCCTACGCGGGACTAGCCAAGAGACCCAGTACTTC. The gene calls are TRBV5-3 and TRBJ2-5, with 8 positions matching TRBD2. TRBV5-3 is sorted into the ORF group, with uncertain function. CDR3 size: 15 residues. The junction had 10 bases not matched to a gene; V was cut back by 8 bases and J by 1 base.

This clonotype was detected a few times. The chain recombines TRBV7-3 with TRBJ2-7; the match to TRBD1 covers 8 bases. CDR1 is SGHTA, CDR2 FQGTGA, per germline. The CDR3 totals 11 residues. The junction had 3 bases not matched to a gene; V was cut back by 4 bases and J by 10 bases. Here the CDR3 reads CASSSGQAQYF. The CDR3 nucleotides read TGTGCCAGCAGCTCGGGACAGGCCCAGTACTTC.

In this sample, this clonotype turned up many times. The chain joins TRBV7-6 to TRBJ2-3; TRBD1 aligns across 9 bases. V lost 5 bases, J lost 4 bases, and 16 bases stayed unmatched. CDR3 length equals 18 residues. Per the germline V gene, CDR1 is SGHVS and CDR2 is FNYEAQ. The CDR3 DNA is TGTGCCAGCAGCCACCTACCGGGACAGGGTGTTTCGGCAGATACGCAGTATTTT. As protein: CASSHLPGQGVSADTQYF.

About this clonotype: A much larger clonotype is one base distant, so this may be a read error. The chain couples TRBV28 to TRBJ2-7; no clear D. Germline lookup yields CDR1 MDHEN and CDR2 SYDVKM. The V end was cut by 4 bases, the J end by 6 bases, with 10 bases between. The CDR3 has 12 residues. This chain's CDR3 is CASSSIWCEQYF. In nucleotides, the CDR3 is TGTGCCAGCAGTTCGATATGGTGCGAGCAGTACTTC.

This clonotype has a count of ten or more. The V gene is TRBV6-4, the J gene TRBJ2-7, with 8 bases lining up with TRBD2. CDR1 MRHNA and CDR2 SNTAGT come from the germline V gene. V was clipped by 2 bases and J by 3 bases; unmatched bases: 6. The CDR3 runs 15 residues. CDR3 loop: CASSDPTSDSYEQYF. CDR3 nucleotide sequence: TGTGCCAGCAGTGACCCGACTAGCGATAGCTACGAGCAGTACTTC.

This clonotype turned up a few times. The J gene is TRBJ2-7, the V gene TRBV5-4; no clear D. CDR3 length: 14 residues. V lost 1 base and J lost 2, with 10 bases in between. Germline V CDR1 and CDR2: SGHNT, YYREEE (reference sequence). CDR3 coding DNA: TGTGCCAGCAGCTTGAAGGGCCTTACCTACGAGCAGTACTTC. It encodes CASSLKGLTYEQYF.

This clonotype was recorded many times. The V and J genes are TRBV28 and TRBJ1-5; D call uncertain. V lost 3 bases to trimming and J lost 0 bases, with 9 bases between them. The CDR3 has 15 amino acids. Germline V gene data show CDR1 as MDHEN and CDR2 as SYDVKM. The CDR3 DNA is TGTGCCAGCAGTTTTTCCGGATATAGCAATCAGCCCCAGCATTTT. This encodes CASSFSGYSNQPQHF. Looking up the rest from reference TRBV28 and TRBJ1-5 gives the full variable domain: DVKVTQSSRYLVKRTGEKVFLECVQDMDHENMFWYRQDPGLGLRLIYFSYDVKMKEKGDIPEGYSVSREKKERFSLILESASTNQTSMYLCASSFSGYSNQPQHFGDGTRLSIL.

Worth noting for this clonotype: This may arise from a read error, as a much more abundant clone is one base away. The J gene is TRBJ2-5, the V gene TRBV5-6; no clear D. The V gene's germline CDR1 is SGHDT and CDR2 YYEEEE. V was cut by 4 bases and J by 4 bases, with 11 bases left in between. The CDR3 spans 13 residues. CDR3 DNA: TGTGCCAGCAGCACCAGACTCCGAGAGACCCAGTACTTC. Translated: CASSTRLRETQYF.

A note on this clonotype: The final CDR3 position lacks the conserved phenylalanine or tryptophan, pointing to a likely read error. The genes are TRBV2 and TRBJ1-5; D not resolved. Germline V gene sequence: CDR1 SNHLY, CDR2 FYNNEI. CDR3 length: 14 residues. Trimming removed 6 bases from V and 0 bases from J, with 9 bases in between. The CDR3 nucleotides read TGTGCCAGCAGGGTCGGGAATAGCAATCAGCCCCAGCATTCT. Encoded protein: CASRVGNSNQPQHS.

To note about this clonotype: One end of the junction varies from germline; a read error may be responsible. The CDR3 region is CASSQGVGNQEAQYF. In DNA, the CDR3 is TGCGCCAGCAGCCAAGGAGTGGGGAACCAAGAGGCCCAGTACTTC. J is TRBJ2-5 and V is TRBV4-3; D gene uncertain. This CDR3 has 15 amino acids. Germline V gives CDR1 LGHNA, CDR2 YSLEER.

This CDR3 is CASSKAPRTSGRLAKNIQYF. The CDR3 region has the DNA TGTGCCAGCAGCAAAGCGCCTCGGACTAGCGGGAGGCTAGCCAAAAACATTCAGTACTTC. The gene calls are TRBV21-1 and TRBJ2-4; the table's D gene call, TRBD2, was not cross checked with the DNA. TRBV21-1 is an annotated pseudogene. The CDR3 covers 20 residues.

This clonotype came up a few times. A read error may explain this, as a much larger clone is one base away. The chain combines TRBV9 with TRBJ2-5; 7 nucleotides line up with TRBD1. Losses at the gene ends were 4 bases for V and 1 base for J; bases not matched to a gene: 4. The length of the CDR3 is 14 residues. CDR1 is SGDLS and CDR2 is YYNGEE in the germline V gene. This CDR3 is CASSPWDSQETQYF. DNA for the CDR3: TGTGCCAGCAGCCCATGGGACAGCCAAGAGACCCAGTACTTC.

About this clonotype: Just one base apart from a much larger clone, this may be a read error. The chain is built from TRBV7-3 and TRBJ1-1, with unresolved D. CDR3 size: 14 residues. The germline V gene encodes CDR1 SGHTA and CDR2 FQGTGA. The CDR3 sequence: CASSLAADYTEAIF. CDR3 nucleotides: TGTGCCAGCAGCTTAGCCGCGGACTACACTGAAGCTATCTTT.

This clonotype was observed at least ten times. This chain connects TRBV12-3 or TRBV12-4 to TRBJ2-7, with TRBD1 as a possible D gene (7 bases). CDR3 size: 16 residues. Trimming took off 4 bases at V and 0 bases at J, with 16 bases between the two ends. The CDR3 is CASSYPQGGSSYEQYF. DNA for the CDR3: TGTGCCAGCAGTTACCCTCAGGGGGGTAGCTCCTACGAGCAGTACTTC.

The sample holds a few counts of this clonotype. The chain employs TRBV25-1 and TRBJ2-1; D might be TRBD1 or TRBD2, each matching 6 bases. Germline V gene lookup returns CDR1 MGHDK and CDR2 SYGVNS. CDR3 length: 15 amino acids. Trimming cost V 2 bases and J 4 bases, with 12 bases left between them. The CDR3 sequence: CASSEVGGNYNEQFF. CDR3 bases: TGTGCCAGCAGTGAAGTGGGGGGCAATTACAATGAGCAGTTCTTC.

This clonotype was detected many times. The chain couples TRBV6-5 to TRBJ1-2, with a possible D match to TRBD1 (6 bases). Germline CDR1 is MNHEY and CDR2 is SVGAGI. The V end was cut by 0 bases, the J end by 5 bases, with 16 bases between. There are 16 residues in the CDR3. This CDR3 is CASSYSTVQGPYGYTF. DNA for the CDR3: TGTGCCAGCAGTTACTCGACGGTTCAGGGGCCATATGGCTACACCTTC.

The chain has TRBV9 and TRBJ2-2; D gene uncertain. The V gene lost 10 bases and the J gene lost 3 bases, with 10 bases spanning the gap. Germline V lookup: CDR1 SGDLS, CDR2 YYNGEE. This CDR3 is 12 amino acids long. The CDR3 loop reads CARPRYTGELFF. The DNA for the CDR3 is TGTGCCCGCCCCCGCTACACCGGGGAGCTGTTTTTT.

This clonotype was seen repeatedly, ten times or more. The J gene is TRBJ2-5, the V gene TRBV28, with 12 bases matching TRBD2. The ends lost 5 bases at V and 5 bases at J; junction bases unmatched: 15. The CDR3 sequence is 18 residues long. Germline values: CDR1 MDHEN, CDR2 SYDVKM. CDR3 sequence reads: CASSPLPPSGRGGETQYF. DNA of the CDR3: TGTGCCAGCAGTCCACTCCCCCCTAGCGGGAGGGGGGGTGAGACCCAGTACTTC. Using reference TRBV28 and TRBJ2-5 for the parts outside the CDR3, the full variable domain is DVKVTQSSRYLVKRTGEKVFLECVQDMDHENMFWYRQDPGLGLRLIYFSYDVKMKEKGDIPEGYSVSREKKERFSLILESASTNQTSMYLCASSPLPPSGRGGETQYFGPGTRLLVL.

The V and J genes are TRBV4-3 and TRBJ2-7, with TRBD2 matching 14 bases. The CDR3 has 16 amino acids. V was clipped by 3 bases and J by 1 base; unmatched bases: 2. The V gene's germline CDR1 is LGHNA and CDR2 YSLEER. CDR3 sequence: CASSQGLAGASYEQYF. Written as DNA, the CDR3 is TGCGCCAGCAGCCAGGGACTAGCGGGAGCTTCCTACGAGCAGTACTTC.

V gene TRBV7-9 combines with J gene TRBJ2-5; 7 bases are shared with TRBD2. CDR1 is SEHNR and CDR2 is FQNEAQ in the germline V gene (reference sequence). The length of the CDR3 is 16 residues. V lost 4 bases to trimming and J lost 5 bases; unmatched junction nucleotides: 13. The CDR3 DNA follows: TGTGCCAGCAGCTCTAACCCGGGGCGGGGGACGGAGACCCAGTACTTC. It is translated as CASSSNPGRGTETQYF.